This TCR beta chain is from a study of cytomegalovirus exposure and HLA in healthy donors. As for the study in general: Some 80 million unique TCR sequences came from HLA-typed donors in an early release.

This clone has a single count. Its specificity is unknown. PCR was performed using 60 Vbeta and 13 Jbeta primers. Authors' analysis steps: Tens of millions of unique TCR beta chains, roughly 11 million of them shared, were counted by a later analysis. Using immunoSEQ multiplex PCR, the repertoire was profiled, and TCRdb retains in-frame clones only, with some absent. From that table come the V and J calls and clone size; the DNA was used to work out D and trimming. The table has under 200,000 clones, 73% seen once. The CDR3 has 16 amino acids. Trimming shortened V by 4 bases and J by 0 bases, and 16 bases separated the two germline ends. Germline CDR1 KGHSH, CDR2 LQKENI. Study conclusions and caveats: HLA-A and HLA-B allele assignments for most subjects were reportedly predicted accurately using TCR beta sequences. 87-base-pair reads could not separate some V segments, including TRBV6-2 and TRBV6-3.

The clonotype was recovered from a woman between 18 and 29 years old in good health and CMV-seropositive. This chain joins TRBV18 and TRBJ2-7; D uncertain. The sample was PBMCs. CDR3 nucleotides: TGTGCCAGCTCACGTCTTGAGTCGTCCAACTCCTACGAGCAGTACTTC. Protein product: CASSRLESSNSYEQYF.